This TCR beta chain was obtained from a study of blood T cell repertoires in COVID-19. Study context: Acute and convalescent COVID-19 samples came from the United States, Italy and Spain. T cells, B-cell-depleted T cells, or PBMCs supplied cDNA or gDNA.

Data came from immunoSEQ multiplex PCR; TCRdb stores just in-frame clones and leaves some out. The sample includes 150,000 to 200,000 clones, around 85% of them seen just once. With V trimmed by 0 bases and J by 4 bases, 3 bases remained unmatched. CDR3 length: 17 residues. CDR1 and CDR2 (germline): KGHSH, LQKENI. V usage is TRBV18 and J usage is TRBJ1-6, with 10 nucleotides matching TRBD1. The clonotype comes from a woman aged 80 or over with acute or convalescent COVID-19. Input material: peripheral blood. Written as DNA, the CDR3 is TGTGCCAGCTCACCACCGGGACAGGGGCGGTATAATTCACCCCTCCACTTT. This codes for CASSPPGQGRYNSPLHF.